The entry below describes one T cell receptor beta chain. The antigen remains unidentified. TCRdb analysed the reads with MiXCR anew, one entry per CDR3 protein. Here the sample spans approximately 83,000 distinct CDR3 sequences, more than 20% being singletons. The record originates from a study of T cell repertoires in cytomegalovirus infection. Study as a whole: Signatures in public TCR beta sequences pointed to both CMV infection and matching HLA type.

Study results and caveats: The study identified carriers of CMV plus the relevant HLA from cumulative public TCR beta family frequency. Ex vivo responses were dominated by HLA-C-restricted CMV-specific TCR beta clonotypes.

The sample here was CD8+ T cells from cultured PBMCs, taken from culture after CMV antigen stimulation. The TCR was taken from a human donor in good health (CMV status not recorded). Some clones in this sample may be carry-over from other donors' samples.

For the CDR3, the DNA is TGTGCCAGTAGTATAGAGGGCCTCCCCAGCAATCAGCCCCAGCATTTT. Translating gives CASSIEGLPSNQPQHF. The chain is built from TRBV19 and TRBJ1-5, with no clear D. V dropped 0 bases and J dropped 1 base, with 10 bases sitting between them. The germline V gene encodes CDR1 LNHDA and CDR2 SQIVND (reference sequence). This CDR3 comprises 16 residues.